The clone carrying this T cell receptor (beta chain) was recorded at least ten times. These data come from a study of CD8 T cells in ankylosing spondylitis. CDR3 size: 15 residues. Germline CDR1 and CDR2: SGHTS and YDEGEE. V shed 2 bases and J 5 bases; nucleotides not matched to a gene: 3. TCRdb used MiXCR to reprocess the 5' RACE reads, holding one entry per CDR3 protein. The table lists approximately 240,000 distinct CDR3 sequences, 20% to 30% of them singletons, with approximately 0.61% in the top ten. The chain carries TRBV5-8 and TRBJ1-5; TRBD1 matches 11 bases. The sequence derives from a male donor with ankylosing spondylitis or in good health (not recorded which). Material: blood, either unsorted or a sorted T cell fraction (not recorded which). CDR3 nucleotide sequence: TGTGCCAGCAGCTTCGGGACAGGGGGAGATCAGCCCCAGCATTTT. Protein product: CASSFGTGGDQPQHF.